This T cell receptor beta chain comes out of a study of blood T cell repertoires in COVID-19. The CDR3 runs 14 residues. CDR1 and CDR2 (germline): SGHTA, FQGNSA. Trimming took off 2 bases at V and 7 bases at J, with 12 bases between the two ends. Per the authors' pipeline: Estimation of nucleated cell counts relied on the amplification of reference gene primers. Produced via immunoSEQ multiplex PCR; TCRdb's table is partial and in-frame only. D and trimming come from the DNA, and the V and J calls and clone size come from that table. The sample lists 210,000 or so clones, approximately 80% seen once, with over 6.5% in the top ten.

Sequenced material: peripheral blood. This sequence joins TRBV7-2 and TRBJ2-1; D possibly corresponds to TRBD2 (6 bases). The receptor was isolated from a woman older than 75 with COVID-19, enrolled during active disease. The CDR3 DNA is TGTGCCAGCAGCTTATCTCGCGGGGCGAATGAGCAGTTCTTC. This sequence encodes CASSLSRGANEQFF. The variable domain in full, completed from reference TRBV7-2 and TRBJ2-1, reads GAGVSQSPSNKVTEKGKDVELRCDPISGHTALYWYRQSLGQGLEFLIYFQGNSAPDKSGLPSDRFSAERTGGSVSTLTIQRTQQEDSAVYLCASSLSRGANEQFFGPGTRLTVL.